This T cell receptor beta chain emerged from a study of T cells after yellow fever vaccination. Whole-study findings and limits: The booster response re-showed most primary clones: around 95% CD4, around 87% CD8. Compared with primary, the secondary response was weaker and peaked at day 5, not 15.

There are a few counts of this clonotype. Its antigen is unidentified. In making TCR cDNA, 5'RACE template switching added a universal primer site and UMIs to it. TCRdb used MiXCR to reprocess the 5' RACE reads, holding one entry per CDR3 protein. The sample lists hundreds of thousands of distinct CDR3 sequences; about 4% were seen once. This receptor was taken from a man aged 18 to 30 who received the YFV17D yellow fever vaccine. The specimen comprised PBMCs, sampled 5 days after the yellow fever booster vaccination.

The CDR3 loop reads CASSSRDSTDTQYF. The CDR3 DNA reads as TGTGCCAGCAGCAGCCGGGACAGCACAGATACGCAGTATTTT. The rearrangement uses TRBV7-6 and TRBJ2-3; D might be TRBD1 or TRBD2, each matching 5 bases. Trimming pared 5 bases from V and 0 bases from J, leaving 9 bases between. CDR3 length: 14 amino acids. Germline CDR1 reads SGHVS; CDR2 reads FNYEAQ.